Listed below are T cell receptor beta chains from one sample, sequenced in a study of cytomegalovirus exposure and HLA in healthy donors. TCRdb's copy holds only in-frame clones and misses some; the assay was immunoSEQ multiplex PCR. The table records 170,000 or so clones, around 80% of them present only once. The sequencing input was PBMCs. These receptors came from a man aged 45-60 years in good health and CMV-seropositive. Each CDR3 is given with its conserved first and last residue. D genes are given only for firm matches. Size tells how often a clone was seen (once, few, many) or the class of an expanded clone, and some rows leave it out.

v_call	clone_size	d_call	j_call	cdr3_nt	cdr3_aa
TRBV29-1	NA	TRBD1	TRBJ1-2	TGCAGCGTTGACGGGGACAGGGACTACTATGGCTACACCTTC	CSVDGDRDYYGYTF
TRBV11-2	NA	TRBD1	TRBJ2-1	TGTGCCAGCAGCGCGACAGGGGGCGCAGGCTCCTACAATGAGCAGTTCTTC	CASSATGGAGSYNEQFF
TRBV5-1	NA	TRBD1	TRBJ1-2	TGCGCCAGCAACGGGGACAGGGCCTATGGCTACACCTTC	CASNGDRAYGYTF
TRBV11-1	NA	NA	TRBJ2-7	TGTGCCAGCAGCAGCCCCTACGACGAGCAGTACTTC	CASSSPYDEQYF
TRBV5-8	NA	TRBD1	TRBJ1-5	TGTGCCAGCAGCTTGTTCGACAGGGGGCATCAGCCCCAGCATTTT	CASSLFDRGHQPQHF
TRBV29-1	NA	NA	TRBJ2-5	TGCAGCGTTGCAGGGGTGGAGGATGGGGGCCAGTACTTC	CSVAGVEDGGQYF
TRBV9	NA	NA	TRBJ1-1	TGTGCCAGCAGCGTAGGATTTAAGGGGGACAACCCGAACACTGAAGCTTTCTTT	CASSVGFKGDNPNTEAFF
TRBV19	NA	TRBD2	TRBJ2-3	TGTGCCAGTAGCTTGGGACTAGACTCAGATACGCAGTATTTT	CASSLGLDSDTQYF
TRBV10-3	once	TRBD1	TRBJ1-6	TGTGCCACGGGGACAGGGGGCCTTCGGAATTCACCCCTCCACTTT	CATGTGGLRNSPLHF
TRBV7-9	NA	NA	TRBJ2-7	TGTGCCAGCAGCAGCCCGACAAATCAGGGCTACGAGCAGTACTTC	CASSSPTNQGYEQYF
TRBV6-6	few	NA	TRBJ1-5	TGTGCCAGCAGTTACTCGGAGGATCAGCCCCAGCATTTT	CASSYSEDQPQHF
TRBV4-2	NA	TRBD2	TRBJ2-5	TGTGCCAGCAGCCTGGGACTAGCGGAAGAGACCCAGTACTTC	CASSLGLAEETQYF
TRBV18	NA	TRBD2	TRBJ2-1	TGTGCCAGCTCACCGGCGGGAGGGTACAATGAGCAGTTCTTC	CASSPAGGYNEQFF
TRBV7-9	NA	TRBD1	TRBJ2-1	TGTGCCAGCAGCCCTAGGGCAGGGGGCGCTCCCAATGAGCAGTTCTTC	CASSPRAGGAPNEQFF
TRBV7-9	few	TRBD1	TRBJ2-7	TGTGCCAGCAGCCCACCGGACAGGGTGGCCTACGAGCAGTACTTC	CASSPPDRVAYEQYF
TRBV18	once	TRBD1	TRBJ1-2	TGTGCCAGCTCGCCCCTGGGACAGGAAGCTGGCTACACCTTC	CASSPLGQEAGYTF
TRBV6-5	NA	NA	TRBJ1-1	TGTGCCAGTATGACGGAGCTGAACACTGAAGCTTTCTTT	CASMTELNTEAFF
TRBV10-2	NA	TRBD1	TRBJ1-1	TGCGCCAGCAGGACACAGGGGGAAGCTTTTTTT	CASRTQGEAFF
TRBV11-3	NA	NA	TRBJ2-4	TGTGCCAGCAGCTCGGTCAGGGGAAAAAACATTCAGTACTTC	CASSSVRGKNIQYF
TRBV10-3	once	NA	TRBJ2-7	TGTGCCATCAGTGAGTCATATGGCAGGGGCTACGAGCAGTACTTC	CAISESYGRGYEQYF
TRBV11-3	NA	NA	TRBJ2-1	TGTGCCAGCAGCTTTTCCGTCCGCAGTGAGCAGTTCTTC	CASSFSVRSEQFF
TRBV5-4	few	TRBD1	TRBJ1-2	TGTGCCAGCAGCTTGGAGTTGAGGGGACAGCTACCGTCCTCCTATGGCTACACCTTC	CASSLELRGQLPSSYGYTF
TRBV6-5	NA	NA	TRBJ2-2	TGTGCCAGCAGTTACACCAGTTACACCGGGGAGCTGTTTTTT	CASSYTSYTGELFF
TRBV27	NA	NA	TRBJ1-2	TGTGCCAGCAGTTTAAATAGTTACTATGGCTACACCTTC	CASSLNSYYGYTF
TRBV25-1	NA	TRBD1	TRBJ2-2	TGTGCCAGCAGTGAATTTGCGACAGGGGTGGGCGGGGAGCTGTTTTTT	CASSEFATGVGGELFF